The 5 T cell receptor beta chains below were found in one sample sequenced in a study of lymphopenia after photon versus proton radiotherapy (dated by TCRdb to between 2018 and 2021). Library preparation employed the immunoSEQ multiplex PCR assay. As stored in TCRdb, this immuneACCESS dataset retains in-frame rearrangements with V and J assigned. A fraction of the clones does not appear; measured against another copy, unresolved V genes explain less than half of the discrepancy, and the remainder lacks a known reason. The sample records some 76,000 clones, around 90% of which are singletons. 2.2% of the sample comes from the top ten. This specimen was peripheral blood, taken from a patient treated with photon-based radiotherapy. The receptors stem from a woman in her thirties or forties with cholangiocarcinoma.

In nucleotides, the CDR3 is TGTGCCAGCAGCTTGGTAGGGGAAGAGACCCAGTACTTC. Its translation: CASSLVGEETQYF. This sequence joins TRBV5-4 and TRBJ2-5; D perhaps matches TRBD1 (5 bases). Germline CDR1 reads SGHNT; CDR2 reads YYREEE (reference sequence). This CDR3 has 13 amino acids. With 0 bases removed from V and 3 bases from J, the gap between germline ends came to 6 bases.

This rearrangement joins TRBV5-1 to TRBJ2-7; D unresolved. This CDR3 comprises 15 residues. The germline gives CDR1 SGHRS, CDR2 YFSETQ. Trimming stripped 0 bases from V and 0 bases from J, with 10 bases between. As DNA, the CDR3 is TGCGCCAGCAGCTTGGCCTTTCTGTCCTCCTACGAGCAGTACTTC. Translated, it gives CASSLAFLSSYEQYF.

The chain carries TRBV30 and TRBJ1-3, with D possibly being TRBD1 (6 bases). Germline V gene data show CDR1 as GTSNPN and CDR2 as SVGIG (reference sequence). CDR3 length equals 13 residues. V gave up 8 bases and J gave up 0 bases, with 11 bases separating them. The CDR3 is CARTASSGNTIYF. The CDR3 region has the DNA TGTGCCCGGACAGCAAGCTCTGGAAACACCATATATTTT.

The chain joins TRBV7-2 to TRBJ1-5, with D possibly being TRBD1 (6 bases). The germline V gene has CDR1 SGHTA and CDR2 FQGNSA. This CDR3 has 17 amino acids. The V and J ends lost 1 base and 6 bases respectively, with 19 bases between them. CDR3 bases: TGTGCCAGCAGCTTAGAAGGGGGACGAGCAGGGCGTCAGCCCCAGCATTTT. It yields the protein CASSLEGGRAGRQPQHF.

The gene calls are TRBV9 and TRBJ2-7; D unclear. V dropped 3 bases and J dropped 0 bases, with 13 bases sitting between them. Looked up from germline, CDR1 is SGDLS and CDR2 is YYNGEE. The CDR3 has 15 amino acids. CDR3 loop: CASSAQTDLSYEQYF. CDR3 sequence (DNA): TGTGCCAGCAGCGCGCAGACGGATCTCTCCTACGAGCAGTACTTC.